This is a list of T cell receptor beta chains from one sample in a study of identical twins. Each CDR3 protein is one row after TCRdb ran MiXCR on the 5' RACE reads. Among some 500,000 distinct CDR3 sequences, just under 10% were seen once, and the ten largest hold 2.5% to 3.5%. The same sample was also studied in work on yellow fever vaccine responses in identical twins.

The sample was PBMCs. These receptors all come from a woman aged 18-30 years in good health. The CDR3 runs from the conserved cysteine through the conserved F or W. D genes are given only for firm matches. Not all rows give a size; the values are once, few, many and, for expanded clones, a class.

DNA: TGCGCCAGCAGCTTGGCCATCGGCGGTAGCACAGATACGCAGTATTTT
CDR3: CASSLAIGGSTDTQYF
J: TRBJ2-3
D: NA
size: many
V: TRBV5-1

DNA: TGTGCCAGCAGCTATCCAGCCGGGGAGCTGTTTTTT
CDR3: CASSYPAGELFF
J: TRBJ2-2
D: NA
size: NA
V: TRBV11-3

DNA: TGCGCCAGCAGCTTGGCCTTGGGTTTGGTAGCGGGAGTACGCAATGAGCAGTTCTTC
CDR3: CASSLALGLVAGVRNEQFF
J: TRBJ2-1
D: TRBD2
size: many
V: TRBV5-1

DNA: TGTGCCAGCACGAGCTTGAGGGAGCAGTACTTC
CDR3: CASTSLREQYF
J: TRBJ2-7
D: NA
size: few
V: TRBV10-3

DNA: TGCGCCAGCAGCTTGGTTGGGCAGGCGATCTACGAGCAGTACTTC
CDR3: CASSLVGQAIYEQYF
J: TRBJ2-7
D: NA
size: NA
V: TRBV5-1

DNA: TGTGCCAGCAGCTTCCCTAGCGGGGGGTTACCCACAGATACGCAGTATTTT
CDR3: CASSFPSGGLPTDTQYF
J: TRBJ2-3
D: TRBD2
size: NA
V: TRBV7-8

DNA: TGTGCCAGCAGACCTACTAGCGGGAGGGACCCCGAGACCCAGTACTTC
CDR3: CASRPTSGRDPETQYF
J: TRBJ2-5
D: TRBD2
size: few
V: TRBV11-2

DNA: TGTGCCAGCAGTCAACGTGGGGGGAGTTGGACCGGGGAGCTGTTTTTT
CDR3: CASSQRGGSWTGELFF
J: TRBJ2-2
D: NA
size: NA
V: TRBV12-3/TRBV12-4

DNA: TGCGCCAGCAGCTTGGATTGGGCCAGGGGTTTAGACGCGACCCAGTACTTC
CDR3: CASSLDWARGLDATQYF
J: TRBJ2-5
D: NA
size: few
V: TRBV5-1

DNA: TGCAGTGCAGACCCCCGGGACAGGGGGTTGTGGTCACCCCTCCACTTT
CDR3: CSADPRDRGLWSPLHF
J: TRBJ1-6
D: TRBD1
size: many
V: TRBV20-1

DNA: TGTGCCAGCAGCTTATGGCTAGCGGGAGTGGAAGATACGCAGTATTTT
CDR3: CASSLWLAGVEDTQYF
J: TRBJ2-3
D: TRBD2
size: few
V: TRBV7-8

DNA: TGTGCCAGCAGCTCAGAAATCCCAGTATTCAATTCACCCCTCCACTTT
CDR3: CASSSEIPVFNSPLHF
J: TRBJ1-6
D: NA
size: NA
V: TRBV7-9

DNA: TGTGCCAGCACAGGGACTGGGGCCAACGTCCTGACTTTC
CDR3: CASTGTGANVLTF
J: TRBJ2-6
D: NA
size: NA
V: TRBV2

DNA: TGTGCCAGCAGTTTCCCGGGACAGGGGAGAGGCGAGCAGTACTTC
CDR3: CASSFPGQGRGEQYF
J: TRBJ2-7
D: TRBD1
size: many
V: TRBV28

DNA: TGTGCCAGCAGCCCACTGAGCGGGGGGGCGACCGGGGAGCTGTTTTTT
CDR3: CASSPLSGGATGELFF
J: TRBJ2-2
D: TRBD2
size: NA
V: TRBV7-2

DNA: TGCAGTGCCCAGAAGGGGGAGAGCACGGATACGCAGTATTTT
CDR3: CSAQKGESTDTQYF
J: TRBJ2-3
D: NA
size: many
V: TRBV20-1

DNA: TGCGCCAGCAGCCAAGATCCGGCAGGGGGGAACTACGAGCAGTACTTC
CDR3: CASSQDPAGGNYEQYF
J: TRBJ2-7
D: NA
size: NA
V: TRBV4-3

DNA: TGCAGCGTTGTTCAGGGAGTAGCCTACGAGCAGTACTTC
CDR3: CSVVQGVAYEQYF
J: TRBJ2-7
D: NA
size: NA
V: TRBV29-1

DNA: TGTGCCAGCAGTTACTCAGATCCGGGGGGCGCGTACGAGCAGTACTTC
CDR3: CASSYSDPGGAYEQYF
J: TRBJ2-7
D: NA
size: many
V: TRBV6-5

DNA: TGTGCCAGCAGCCTGGAGGGTAGCTCTGGGGCCAACGTCCTGACTTTC
CDR3: CASSLEGSSGANVLTF
J: TRBJ2-6
D: NA
size: NA
V: TRBV4-2

DNA: TGTGCCAGCTCACCACGGGTAGACTCCTACGAGCAGTACTTC
CDR3: CASSPRVDSYEQYF
J: TRBJ2-7
D: NA
size: many
V: TRBV18

DNA: TGCGCCAGCAGCTCCCGACAGGCTGTAGAGACCCAGTACTTC
CDR3: CASSSRQAVETQYF
J: TRBJ2-5
D: NA
size: NA
V: TRBV5-1

DNA: TGTGCCGCCCGGACGGAGAACACTGAAGCTTTCTTT
CDR3: CAARTENTEAFF
J: TRBJ1-1
D: NA
size: NA
V: TRBV10-3

DNA: TGTGCCAGCAGCTTGGAGGGGCAGCGCTCCTACGAGCAGTACTTC
CDR3: CASSLEGQRSYEQYF
J: TRBJ2-7
D: NA
size: NA
V: TRBV7-2

DNA: TGTGCCAGCAGCTCGGACAGGTGGGCTGAAGCTTTCTTT
CDR3: CASSSDRWAEAFF
J: TRBJ1-1
D: TRBD1
size: NA
V: TRBV7-9

DNA: TGTGCCAGCAGCTTAGGGGAACGGGATACGCAGTATTTT
CDR3: CASSLGERDTQYF
J: TRBJ2-3
D: NA
size: many
V: TRBV7-9

DNA: TGTGCCTGCAGAAAAAATGGCAAGGTAGCGGGGGGCCGGGAGACCCAGTACTTC
CDR3: CACRKNGKVAGGRETQYF
J: TRBJ2-5
D: TRBD2
size: NA
V: TRBV13

DNA: TGCAGTGCGCCGAGGAGTGGCGGGAGCCCTTCTTACTACGAGCAGTACTTC
CDR3: CSAPRSGGSPSYYEQYF
J: TRBJ2-7
D: TRBD2
size: NA
V: TRBV20-1

DNA: TGTGCCAGCAGCTCAGGGGGGACAGGAGGCTACGAGCAGTACTTC
CDR3: CASSSGGTGGYEQYF
J: TRBJ2-7
D: TRBD1
size: few
V: TRBV11-2

DNA: TGTGCCAGCAGCTTGGGTAGCGGGAGGGCCTCGGAGACCCAGTACTTC
CDR3: CASSLGSGRASETQYF
J: TRBJ2-5
D: TRBD2
size: NA
V: TRBV5-6

DNA: TGCAGTGCTAGGGAACAGAAGAATGAAAAACTGTTTTTT
CDR3: CSAREQKNEKLFF
J: TRBJ1-4
D: NA
size: many
V: TRBV20-1

DNA: TGTGCCAGCAGCGTTAGCGGGAGATGGGGAGAGACCCAGTACTTC
CDR3: CASSVSGRWGETQYF
J: TRBJ2-5
D: TRBD2
size: few
V: TRBV9

DNA: TGTGCCAGCAGCCAGCACAACCGGGACAGCCAAGAGACCCAGTACTTC
CDR3: CASSQHNRDSQETQYF
J: TRBJ2-5
D: TRBD1
size: NA
V: TRBV3-1

DNA: TGCGCCAGCAGCTGGGGACAGACCGGGGCCAACGTCCTGACTTTC
CDR3: CASSWGQTGANVLTF
J: TRBJ2-6
D: TRBD1
size: NA
V: TRBV5-1

DNA: TGTGCCAGCGAGACAGGAGGACACGAGCAGTACTTC
CDR3: CASETGGHEQYF
J: TRBJ2-7
D: NA
size: many
V: TRBV2

DNA: TGCGCCAGTAAGACAGGGGAAGGTACAGATACGCAGTATTTT
CDR3: CASKTGEGTDTQYF
J: TRBJ2-3
D: TRBD1
size: many
V: TRBV4-1

DNA: TGTGCCAGCAGTTTACACGGGGGAGGATCACCCCTCCACTTT
CDR3: CASSLHGGGSPLHF
J: TRBJ1-6
D: NA
size: few
V: TRBV12-3/TRBV12-4

DNA: TGTGCCATCAGTGAAAGGGTCGATGAAAAACTGTTTTTT
CDR3: CAISERVDEKLFF
J: TRBJ1-4
D: NA
size: few
V: TRBV10-3

DNA: TGTGCCAGCAGTCTCCGGGACGGACTCCTCGTAGGGGCCAACGTCCTGACTTTC
CDR3: CASSLRDGLLVGANVLTF
J: TRBJ2-6
D: NA
size: NA
V: TRBV11-1

DNA: TGTGCCACCAGCTATACAGGGGGGTATCAGCCCCAGCATTTT
CDR3: CATSYTGGYQPQHF
J: TRBJ1-5
D: TRBD1
size: NA
V: TRBV15

DNA: TGTGCCAGCAGCTCTACCAGACAGAACACTGAAGCTTTCTTT
CDR3: CASSSTRQNTEAFF
J: TRBJ1-1
D: NA
size: many
V: TRBV6-2/TRBV6-3

DNA: TGTGCCAGCAGCTTAGTCAGACTAGCGGGAGGCCCCAATGAGCAGTTCTTC
CDR3: CASSLVRLAGGPNEQFF
J: TRBJ2-1
D: TRBD2
size: few
V: TRBV7-2

DNA: TGCAGTGCTAACGACCTAGGGCACACTGAAGCTTTCTTT
CDR3: CSANDLGHTEAFF
J: TRBJ1-1
D: NA
size: few
V: TRBV20-1

DNA: TGTGCCTGGAGGCTGCTTGTCGGTGAGCAGTTCTTC
CDR3: CAWRLLVGEQFF
J: TRBJ2-1
D: NA
size: NA
V: TRBV30

DNA: TGTGCCAGCAGCGTAGGAACCTACGAGCAGTACTTC
CDR3: CASSVGTYEQYF
J: TRBJ2-7
D: NA
size: many
V: TRBV7-2

DNA: TGTGCCAGCAGCTTAGTTACCTACGAGCAGTACTTC
CDR3: CASSLVTYEQYF
J: TRBJ2-7
D: NA
size: many
V: TRBV7-9

DNA: TGTGCCAGCAGCGACACACGGGGGGGTAAGGGAGAGCAGTTCTTC
CDR3: CASSDTRGGKGEQFF
J: TRBJ2-1
D: TRBD2
size: many
V: TRBV7-9

DNA: TGTGCCAGCAGCCAAGTGACAGGCCGCTCTGGGGCCAACGTCCTGACTTTC
CDR3: CASSQVTGRSGANVLTF
J: TRBJ2-6
D: NA
size: NA
V: TRBV14

DNA: TGTGCCATCAGGAACGTAGGGGCCTCGGGCGAGCAGTACTTC
CDR3: CAIRNVGASGEQYF
J: TRBJ2-7
D: NA
size: many
V: TRBV10-3

DNA: TGTGCCATCAGGGGAGAAGACTTCGGCAATGAGCAGTTCTTC
CDR3: CAIRGEDFGNEQFF
J: TRBJ2-1
D: NA
size: many
V: TRBV10-3

DNA: TGTGCCAGCAGTGAGACTAGCGGGCCCCAACTAGATACGCAGTATTTT
CDR3: CASSETSGPQLDTQYF
J: TRBJ2-3
D: TRBD2
size: few
V: TRBV12-3/TRBV12-4

DNA: TGCAGTGCTAGTTGGCGCGGGGGACCTTCCTACGAGCAGTACTTC
CDR3: CSASWRGGPSYEQYF
J: TRBJ2-7
D: TRBD2
size: NA
V: TRBV20-1

DNA: TGTGCCACCACTAGCGGGAGGTACAATGAGCAGTTCTTC
CDR3: CATTSGRYNEQFF
J: TRBJ2-1
D: TRBD2
size: NA
V: TRBV6-1

DNA: TGTGCCACCGGAGCTAGGGTCGGGACTAGGTCAGATACGCAGTATTTT
CDR3: CATGARVGTRSDTQYF
J: TRBJ2-3
D: TRBD2
size: many
V: TRBV10-3